This TCR beta chain was identified in a study of T cells in Graves' hyperthyroidism and ophthalmopathy (dated by TCRdb to about 2019). In the study overall: Peripheral blood was collected at initial diagnosis, before any treatment. To identify distinguishing TCR V-J signatures, a discovery cohort of 100 patients was used, comprising 43 with Graves' ophthalmopathy and roughly 60 with stable Graves' hyperthyroidism. Prospective prediction of ophthalmopathy was tested in an independent validation cohort consisting of 18 hyperthyroidism patients and 15 to 17 patients who later progressed to ophthalmopathy. The 75 to 100 discovery patients were randomly split 7:3 into training and test sets. The study also compared thyroid tissue and blood T-cell repertoires from roughly 6 Graves' hyperthyroidism patients. Following sampling, methimazole starting at 30 mg daily was given to hyperthyroidism patients, and high-dose intravenous methylprednisolone was given to ophthalmopathy patients. The paper describes TCR Vbeta CDR3 sequencing of 130 to 150 peripheral blood samples, made up of 43 ophthalmopathy patients, roughly 75 hyperthyroidism patients and some 17 progressor patients.

Hyperthyroidism patients were newly diagnosed, had a disease duration of under 2 months, and were aged 18 to 65 years. The study excluded patients with uncontrolled infections, other autoimmune diseases, pregnancy or lactation. Clinical symptoms, serum thyroxine and TRAb, thyroid ultrasound, and orbital computed tomography formed the basis for the diagnoses. For progressor patients, blood was drawn at the first diagnosis of hyperthyroidism, before any ophthalmopathy symptoms had appeared. PBMCs were separated from approximately 10 ml of fresh peripheral blood using Ficoll-Paque density gradient centrifugation. Progressor patients were initially diagnosed with Graves' hyperthyroidism and developed ophthalmopathy during follow-up. Trizol reagent was used to extract total RNA, and RNA quality was then checked on an Agilent 2100 Bioanalyzer. There are a few counts of this clonotype. There is no known antigen for this receptor. Within one base of it there is no much larger clone, and no base qualities were kept.

Amplification of TCR beta CDR3 regions was carried out from RNA transcripts. For the first round of RT-PCR on the TCR CDR3, the HTBI primer set was used together with the Qiagen OneStep RT-PCR kit. Libraries were constructed in a second round of multiplex PCR, after which size selection and purification were performed. The libraries were sequenced on an Illumina HiSeq2000 using paired-end 100 bp reads. In the paper's pipeline: SOAPnuke was used to process the raw data, with reads discarded if the reads contained adapters or uncalled bases, had a mean Phred below 15, or lacked an exact constant-primer or identifier match. COPE v1.2.5 was used to merge the high-quality paired reads, and each unique nucleotide sequence was defined as a clonotype. MiTCR v1.1 was used to align the clonotypes against IMGT TRBV, TRBD and TRBJ reference segments. Analysis was restricted to V-J combinations with a frequency above 0.0001, which covered just over 98% of repertoires. A TCS score was defined as the ratio of F50 (clonal expansion) to E x V (chaos), with BLOSUM62-based TCRdist applied between CDR3 peptides within each V-J. Welch's t-statistics and random forest reduced several hundred V-J features to some 14, which were used in a naive Bayes classifier (R e1071). The raw public data were reprocessed by TCRdb itself: fastp quality trimming at Q25, MiXCR clonotype calling, in-frame beta chains only. Identical CDR3 protein sequences are pooled into one entry, listed with their most common genes and DNA. The V and J calls and clone size come from TCRdb's table, not from the authors' own analysis. The sample yields around 400,000 distinct CDR3 sequences; 15% to 19% were counted once. The ten largest clones take up around a quarter of the sample.

The study at large found these results: A 13 V-J signature model separated ophthalmopathy from stable hyperthyroidism, with just over 85% sensitivity and 81% to 82% specificity in cross-validation and 80%/75% in testing. Blood samples also contained most of the expanded thyroid clonotypes (frequency above 0.001), which suggests that blood repertoires may reflect thyroid immune responses. In validation, the model predicted progression to ophthalmopathy a median of about 6.8 months before onset, with approximately 70% sensitivity and roughly 79% specificity. Sample size was not statistically predetermined, and blinding of investigators to group allocation was not performed.

Taken from cysteine to phenylalanine, the CDR3 has 15 residues. CDR3 DNA is the only sequence kept; it has 45 bases, read in frame from the first base. V sheds 0 bases and J sheds 1 base, leaving 7 bases between their ends. The CDR1 and CDR2 encoded by the germline V gene (reference sequence) are SGHKS and YYEKEE. The sample was blood. This sequence originates from a woman aged 18-29 years with Graves' hyperthyroidism that later progressed to Graves' ophthalmopathy. The V and J genes are TRBV5-5 and TRBJ2-2, and the D gene may be TRBD1, 6 bases matching. CDR3 reads: CASSLGRGNTGELFF. The nucleotides are TGTGCCAGCAGCTTGGGCAGGGGGAACACCGGGGAGCTGTTTTTT. The entire variable domain, with the stretches around the CDR3 drawn from the reference TRBV5-5 and TRBJ2-2 proteins, is DAGVTQSPTHLIKTRGQQVTLRCSPISGHKSVSWYQQVLGQGPQFIFQYYEKEERGRGNFPDRFSARQFPNYSSELNVNALLLGDSALYLCASSLGRGNTGELFFGEGSRLTVL.